Here is one T cell receptor (beta chain) with its context. What antigen it recognizes has not been identified. Base qualities were left out, and no much larger clone turns up one base away. Collaborating institutions collected whole blood in K2EDTA tubes following their own protocols. Collaborator samples were shipped for TCRbeta analysis as frozen whole blood, isolated PBMCs, or DNA extracted from either sample type. These data originate in a study of blood T cell repertoires in COVID-19 (dated by TCRdb to about 2020). Study-level background: Collaborator samples came from the United States, Italy and Spain and covered acute and convalescent phases of COVID-19. The dataset comprised deeply sampled blood TCRbeta repertoires from subjects exposed to, actively infected with, or recovered from COVID-19. Where available, HLA class I and class II types were taken from metadata supplied by the sample provider and were not determined by assay-based typing. Samples came from the ongoing ImmuneRACE study (first 160 participants) plus 1,254 subjects from 6 global collaborators. Sample metadata almost always included a de-identified subject ID, COVID-19 status, age in years and sex. The repertoires were made available in a free public database intended to serve as a resource for research on the immune response to SARS-CoV-2. The prospective study material was composed of cDNA or gDNA derived from T cells, B-cell-depleted T cells, or PBMCs.

TCRbeta CDR3 regions were amplified from genomic DNA using the immunoSEQ Assay, a bias-controlled multiplex PCR. On the study's bioinformatics: Nucleated cell counts per sample were estimated from amplification of reference gene primers within the assay. Sequence reads were collapsed and filtered to measure the absolute abundance of every unique TCRbeta CDR3 rearrangement. For each sample, productive Simpson clonality was calculated as the square root of Simpson's diversity index across productive rearrangements. The clones in this table, taken by TCRdb from immuneACCESS, are in-frame only. Not every clone is retained; where verified, under half of the shortfall comes from an unresolved V gene, and the cause of the rest is unknown. Clone size and the V and J calls come from that table; the DNA yielded D and trimming. Recorded for this sample are hundreds of thousands of clones; over 75% of them occurred a single time. The leading ten clones occupy roughly 9.1% of the sample.

On the study overall, not on this receptor specifically: How much clinical and demographic metadata was included differed by source and by participant, and the metadata was provided uncurated.

The CDR3 spans 14 residues, from the cysteine through the phenylalanine. CDR3 DNA is the only sequence kept; it has 42 bases, read in frame from the first base. V was cut back by 8 bases and J by 1 base, leaving a gap of 12 bases between them. Per the germline V gene, SNHLY is the CDR1 and FYNNEI is the CDR2. The source is a man aged 18 to 29 with active or convalescent COVID-19. The V gene is TRBV2 and the J gene is TRBJ2-1; TRBD1 might be the D gene, on 5 matching bases. The sequencing sample was made of peripheral blood. The CDR3 sequence is CASEQDLSYNEQFF. The nucleotides read TGTGCCAGCGAACAGGACCTTTCCTACAATGAGCAGTTCTTC.